These 17 T cell receptor beta chains originate from one sample sequenced in a study of human T cells and chemical hapten exposure. TCRdb re-called the RACE reads with MiXCR, one entry per CDR3 protein. The sample yields about 95,000 distinct CDR3 sequences, about an eighth seen once. Time point of the sample: patch test 2, 6 weeks after DPC sensitization. The sample's treatment: therapeutic diphenylcyclopropenone sensitization with weekly scalp DPC. The source material was whole blood, sampled in connection with sensitization to the hapten diphenylcyclopropenone (DPC). Source of these receptors: a woman aged 40-49 years with alopecia areata. Some clones in this sample may be carry-over from other donors' samples.

This clonotype was counted at least ten times. The V and J genes are TRBV11-3 and TRBJ2-1, with 8 bases identical to TRBD1. After removal of 11 bases from V and 3 bases from J, the junction contained 6 bases not matched to a gene. The germline gives CDR1 SGHNT, CDR2 YENEEA. CDR3 length: 13 amino acids. CDR3 sequence: CALGQGNYNEQFF. CDR3 bases: TGTGCCTTAGGACAGGGTAACTACAATGAGCAGTTCTTC.

The DNA of the CDR3 is TGTGCCAGCACCATCCCCGGGACAGGGGGCGGCTGGGGCTACACCTTC. Amino acid sequence: CASTIPGTGGGWGYTF. The chain recombines TRBV2 with TRBJ1-2; 12 bases match TRBD1. Germline CDR1 reads SNHLY; CDR2 reads FYNNEI. Trimming at V came to 7 bases and at J to 8 bases, leaving 14 bases not matched to a gene. This CDR3 comprises 16 residues.

This clonotype has ten or more counts. The chain links TRBV27 to TRBJ2-3; no clear D. Germline CDR1 MNHEY, CDR2 SMNVEV (reference sequence). Trimming took 0 bases from V and 0 from J, leaving 4 bases between them. This CDR3 has 14 residues. The CDR3 DNA reads TGTGCCAGCAGTTTATCGTACAGCACAGATACGCAGTATTTT. It encodes CASSLSYSTDTQYF.

The table lists this clonotype with many counts. CDR3 in DNA: TGTGCCAGCTCACCAACCGGCGGGACAGGAGCCTACGAGCAGTACTTC. This codes for CASSPTGGTGAYEQYF. The chain has TRBV18 and TRBJ2-7, with 8 bases that match TRBD1. The trim removed 2 bases at V and 2 bases at J, leaving 8 bases unmatched. CDR3 length equals 16 residues. The germline V gene has CDR1 KGHSH and CDR2 LQKENI. Drawing the rest from reference TRBV18 and TRBJ2-7, the complete variable domain is NAGVMQNPRHLVRRRGQEARLRCSPMKGHSHVYWYRQLPEEGLKFMVYLQKENIIDESGMPKERFSAEFPKEGPSILRIQQVVRGDSAAYFCASSPTGGTGAYEQYFGPGTRLTVT.

The J gene is TRBJ2-1, the V gene TRBV9, with 9 bases aligning to TRBD1. This CDR3 contains 14 residues. Germline values: CDR1 SGDLS, CDR2 YYNGEE. Trimming removed 3 bases from V and 6 bases from J; junction bases left unmatched: 4. CDR3 nucleotide sequence: TGTGCCAGCAGCGAGTCGACAGGGGGCAATGAGCAGTTCTTC. Translated: CASSESTGGNEQFF.

Ten or more counts support this clonotype. This chain uses TRBV29-1 with TRBJ1-5; tentatively, D is TRBD1 (5 bases). V was cut by 4 bases and J by 6 bases, with 16 bases left in between. The CDR3 extends over 14 amino acids. CDR1 is SQVTM and CDR2 is ANQGSEA in the germline V gene. The chain's CDR3 is CSVGSGPKSQPQHF. The CDR3 DNA sequence: TGCAGCGTTGGGTCGGGGCCGAAGAGTCAGCCCCAGCATTTT.

This clonotype was detected many times. This chain connects TRBV12-5 to TRBJ2-7, with D possibly being TRBD1 or TRBD2 (5 bases each). V was cut by 5 bases and J by 6 bases, with 14 bases left in between. The CDR3 has 13 residues. The germline gives CDR1 LGHNT, CDR2 FRNRAP. CDR3 amino acids: CASGLIGALEQYF. CDR3 sequence (DNA): TGTGCTAGTGGTCTGATCGGGGCCCTCGAGCAGTACTTC. Full variable domain (remainder filled in from reference TRBV12-5 and TRBJ2-7): DARVTQTPRHKVTEMGQEVTMRCQPILGHNTVFWYRQTMMQGLELLAYFRNRAPLDDSGMPKDRFSAEMPDATLATLKIQPSEPRDSAVYFCASGLIGALEQYFGPGTRLTVT.

This clonotype was detected ten times or more. The V and J genes are TRBV10-3 and TRBJ2-3, with 11 bases fitting TRBD2. The CDR3 is 14 residues long. Germline assignment: CDR1 ENHRY and CDR2 SYGVKD. V shed 10 bases and J 4 bases; nucleotides not matched to a gene: 7. In nucleotides, the CDR3 is TGTGCCAGTAATAGCGGGGGGGCCTCAGATACGCAGTATTTT. This sequence encodes CASNSGGASDTQYF.

This clonotype occurred many times. The chain is built from TRBV6-5 and TRBJ1-1; TRBD1 agrees at 7 bases. CDR3 size: 12 residues. Germline CDR1 reads MNHEY; CDR2 reads SVGAGI. J lost 12 bases, V lost 8 bases, and 12 bases had no gene match. The CDR3 DNA reads as TGTGCCAGCGCCGAGACAGGGAGGGAAACTTTCTTT. This encodes CASAETGRETFF.

This clonotype was seen only a few times. The genes are TRBV4-2 and TRBJ1-4; D ambiguous. Germline lookup yields CDR1 LGHNA and CDR2 YNFKEQ. The CDR3 sequence is 11 residues long. V shed 7 bases and J shed 8 bases, with 8 bases lying between them. The CDR3 protein is CASTLGEKLFF. The CDR3, as DNA: TGTGCCAGCACCCTGGGGGAAAAACTGTTTTTT.

This clonotype was counted a few times. The chain employs TRBV7-9 and TRBJ2-7; D is unclear. The CDR3 extends over 13 amino acids. The V and J ends lost 4 bases and 5 bases respectively, with 12 bases between them. Per germline, CDR1 SEHNR and CDR2 FQNEAQ (reference sequence). CDR3 coding DNA: TGTGCCAGCAGCTCCGGACCTGGGGACGAGCAGTACTTC. This gives the protein CASSSGPGDEQYF.

This clonotype has only a few counts. This sequence joins TRBV7-9 and TRBJ2-1; D is ambiguous. This CDR3 spans 14 amino acids. Germline values: CDR1 SEHNR, CDR2 FQNEAQ (reference sequence). V gave up 0 bases and J gave up 5 bases, with 8 bases separating them. DNA for the CDR3: TGTGCCAGCAGCTTAGCCTTGGGAAACAATGAGCAGTTCTTC. This encodes CASSLALGNNEQFF.

The rearrangement uses TRBV28 and TRBJ2-5; TRBD1 aligns across 10 bases. The J segment lost 2 bases and the V segment lost 6 bases, leaving 6 bases of the junction unmatched. The CDR3 loop spans 15 amino acids. Germline CDR1 MDHEN, CDR2 SYDVKM. CDR3 amino acids: CASRGGDRGQETQYF. The CDR3 DNA sequence: TGTGCCAGCAGAGGGGGGGACAGGGGTCAAGAGACCCAGTACTTC.

The chain carries TRBV15 and TRBJ2-7, with TRBD2 as a possible D gene (6 bases). V lost 1 base, J lost 0 bases, and 13 bases lay in between. In germline, CDR1 is LNHNV, CDR2 YYDKDF (reference sequence). The CDR3 sequence is 16 residues long. The DNA of the CDR3 is TGTGCCACCAGCAGAGGCGGAGGGTCGAGCTCCTACGAGCAGTACTTC. As protein: CATSRGGGSSSYEQYF.

This clonotype was picked up many times. The V gene is TRBV30, the J gene TRBJ1-1; D gene unclear. The CDR3 loop spans 13 amino acids. Per the germline V gene, CDR1 is GTSNPN and CDR2 is SVGIG (reference sequence). Trimming stripped 4 bases from V and 0 bases from J, with 9 bases between. CDR3 amino acids: CAWNPGMNTEAFF. Written as DNA, the CDR3 is TGTGCCTGGAATCCGGGAATGAACACTGAAGCTTTCTTT.

This clonotype was counted at least ten times. This chain links TRBV7-2 with TRBJ2-3; either TRBD1 or TRBD2 may supply D (5 bases each). V shed 0 bases and J shed 4 bases, with 8 bases lying between them. In germline, CDR1 is SGHTA, CDR2 FQGNSA. This CDR3 spans 14 amino acids. The CDR3 region has the DNA TGTGCCAGCAGCTTAGCGGGGGATCCAGATACGCAGTATTTT. Translating it yields CASSLAGDPDTQYF.

V is TRBV29-1 and J is TRBJ2-3, with D possibly being TRBD2 (5 bases). Trimming took off 0 bases at V and 6 bases at J, with 16 bases between the two ends. The CDR3 sequence is 15 residues long. Germline-derived CDR1 and CDR2 are SQVTM and ANQGSEA. CDR3 sequence reads: CSVEEEADLDDTQYF. The CDR3, as DNA: TGCAGCGTTGAAGAAGAAGCGGATTTGGACGATACGCAGTATTTT.